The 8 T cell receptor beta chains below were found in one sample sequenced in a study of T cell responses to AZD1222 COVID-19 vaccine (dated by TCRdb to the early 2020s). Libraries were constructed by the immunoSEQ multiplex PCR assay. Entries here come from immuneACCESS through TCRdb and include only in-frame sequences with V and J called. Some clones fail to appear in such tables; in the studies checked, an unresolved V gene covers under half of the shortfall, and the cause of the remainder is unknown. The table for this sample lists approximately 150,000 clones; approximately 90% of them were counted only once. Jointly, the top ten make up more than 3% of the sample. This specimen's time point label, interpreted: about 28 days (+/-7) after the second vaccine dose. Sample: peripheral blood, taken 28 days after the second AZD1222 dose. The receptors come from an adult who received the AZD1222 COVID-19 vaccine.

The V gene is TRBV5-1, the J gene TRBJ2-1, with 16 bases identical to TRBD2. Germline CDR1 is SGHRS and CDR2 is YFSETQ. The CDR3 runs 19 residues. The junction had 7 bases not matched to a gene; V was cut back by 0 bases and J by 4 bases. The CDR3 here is CASSLAGTSGRATYNEQFF. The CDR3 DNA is TGCGCCAGCAGCTTGGCAGGGACTAGCGGGAGGGCGACGTACAATGAGCAGTTCTTC.

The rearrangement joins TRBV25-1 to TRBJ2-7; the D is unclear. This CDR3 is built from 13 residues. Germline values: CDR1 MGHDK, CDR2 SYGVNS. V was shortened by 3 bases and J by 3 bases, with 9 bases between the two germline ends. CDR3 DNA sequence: TGTGCCAGCAGTGATGTCCGGAACTACGAGCAGTACTTC. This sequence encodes CASSDVRNYEQYF.

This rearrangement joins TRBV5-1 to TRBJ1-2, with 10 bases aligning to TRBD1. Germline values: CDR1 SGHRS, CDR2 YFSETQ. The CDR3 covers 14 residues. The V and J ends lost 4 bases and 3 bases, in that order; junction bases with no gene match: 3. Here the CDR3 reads CASSRDRGDYGYTF. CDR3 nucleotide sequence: TGCGCCAGCAGCAGGGACAGGGGCGACTATGGCTACACCTTC.

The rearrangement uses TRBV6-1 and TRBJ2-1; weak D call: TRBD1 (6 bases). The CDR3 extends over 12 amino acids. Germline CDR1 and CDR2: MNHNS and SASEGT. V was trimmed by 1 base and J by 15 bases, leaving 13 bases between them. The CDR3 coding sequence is TGTGCCAGCAGTGAAGGGACAGCCGAGTGGTTCTTC. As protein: CASSEGTAEWFF.

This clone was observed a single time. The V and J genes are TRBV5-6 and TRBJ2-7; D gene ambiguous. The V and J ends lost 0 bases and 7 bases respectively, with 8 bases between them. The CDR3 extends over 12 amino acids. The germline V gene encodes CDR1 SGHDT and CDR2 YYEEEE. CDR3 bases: TGTGCCAGCAGCTTGGGAGTTAGGGAGCAGTACTTC. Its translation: CASSLGVREQYF.

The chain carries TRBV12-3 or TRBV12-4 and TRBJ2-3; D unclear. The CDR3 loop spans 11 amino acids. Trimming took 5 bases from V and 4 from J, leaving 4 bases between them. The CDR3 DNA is TGTGCCAGCAGTGAGGCAGATACGCAGTATTTT. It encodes CASSEADTQYF.

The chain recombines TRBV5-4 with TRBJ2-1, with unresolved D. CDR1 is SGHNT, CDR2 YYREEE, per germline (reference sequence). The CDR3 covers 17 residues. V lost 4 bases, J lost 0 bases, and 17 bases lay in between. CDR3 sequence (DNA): TGTGCCAGCAGCCCGGACCCATCCTGGAGCTCCTACAATGAGCAGTTCTTC. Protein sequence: CASSPDPSWSSYNEQFF.

The CDR3 protein is CASSPPTGLGETQYF. In nucleotides, the CDR3 is TGCGCCAGCAGCCCCCCGACAGGGTTAGGAGAGACCCAGTACTTC. The J gene is TRBJ2-5, the V gene TRBV5-1, with 7 nucleotides matching TRBD1. The length of the CDR3 is 15 residues. J lost 4 bases, V lost 4 bases, and 10 bases had no gene match. CDR1 is SGHRS, CDR2 YFSETQ, per germline.